The T cell receptor beta chain under discussion was sequenced for a study of cytomegalovirus exposure and HLA in healthy donors. Study-wide results and caveats: Using a false discovery rate of 0.05, a later analysis showed that 15,000 to 20,000 TCR beta sequences were associated with HLA alleles. CMV serostatus was the sole immune exposure information available.

V shed 0 bases and J shed 5 bases, with 20 bases lying between them. The CDR3 covers 18 residues. From germline, CDR1 is LGHNT and CDR2 FRNRAP. PCR primers comprised 60 Vbeta and 13 Jbeta primers. Repertoires were generated with immunoSEQ multiplex PCR, while TCRdb's copy carries only in-frame clones and drops some. The sample yields about 200,000 clones, 70% to 85% seen once. As to this clone: The antigen is not known.

Donors sampled were nominally healthy, though unrecorded immune exposures were likely. This TCR was sampled from a boy between 2 and 15 years old in good health and CMV-seronegative. The chain couples TRBV12-5 to TRBJ1-5, with a possible D match to TRBD1 (6 bases). Sequencing was done on a sample of PBMCs. CDR3 amino acids: CASGLVTGNALHHQPQHF. The CDR3, as DNA: TGTGCTAGTGGTTTGGTAACAGGGAATGCTCTCCATCATCAGCCCCAGCATTTT.